Sequencing of this TCR beta chain was carried out in a study of technical replicates of blood from a few donors. Method: immunoSEQ multiplex PCR; TCRdb's copy keeps in-frame clones and lacks some. The table includes tens of thousands of clones, approximately 96% detected once. The length of the CDR3 is 14 residues. Per germline, CDR1 MDHEN and CDR2 SYDVKM. V was clipped by 5 bases and J by 5 bases; unmatched bases: 8. The V call is TRBV28, the J call TRBJ2-5; 7 nucleotides agree with TRBD1. Sequenced material: T cells isolated from PBMCs. This clonotype was obtained from a human donor in good health. CDR3 residues: CASSQLQGWETQYF. Written as DNA, the CDR3 is TGTGCCAGCAGTCAACTACAGGGGTGGGAGACCCAGTACTTC.